The 23 T cell receptor beta chains listed next were all sequenced from one sample in a study of Ad26.COV2.S vaccination and SARS-CoV-2 variants. Using immunoSEQ multiplex PCR, the repertoire was profiled, and TCRdb retains in-frame clones only, with some absent. Of some 640,000 clones listed, 89% are singletons. Treatment noted: some 20 received Ad26.COV2.S at low or high dose, single or two shots; about 5 received placebo; per-sample allocation not given. Collection of the samples took place on day 63 after the first injection of vaccine or placebo. The sequencing here drew on peripheral blood, taken in a trial of Ad26.COV2.S vaccine versus placebo. These receptors originate from a person aged 18 to 59 who received the Ad26.COV2.S COVID-19 vaccine or a placebo.

This clone came up once. CDR3 sequence reads: CAWIKTGTVYGYTF. In nucleotides, the CDR3 is TGTGCCTGGATTAAAACTGGGACAGTCTATGGCTACACCTTC. The chain is built from TRBV30 and TRBJ1-2, with 7 bases lining up with TRBD1. Per the germline V gene, CDR1 is GTSNPN and CDR2 is SVGIG (reference sequence). This CDR3 spans 14 amino acids. The V gene end was trimmed by 4 bases and the J gene end by 4 bases; junction bases not matched to a gene: 9. The whole variable domain, remainder taken from reference TRBV30 and TRBJ1-2, is SQTIHQWPATLVQPVGSPLSLECTVEGTSNPNLYWYRQAAGRGLQLLFYSVGIGQISSEVPQNLSASRPQDRQFILSSKKLLLSDSGFYLCAWIKTGTVYGYTFGSGTRLTVV.

This chain connects TRBV29-1 to TRBJ2-2; possibly TRBD1 for D (6 bases). CDR3 length: 12 residues. Germline lookup yields CDR1 SQVTM and CDR2 ANQGSEA. V lost 5 bases and J 5 bases, leaving 9 bases between the germline ends. CDR3 nucleotides: TGCAGCGTTCCTAGGGGGACCGGGGAGCTGTTTTTT. It is translated as CSVPRGTGELFF.

V is TRBV7-8 and J is TRBJ2-5, with 11 bases that match TRBD2. Germline V lookup: CDR1 SGHVS, CDR2 FQNEAQ. The junction had 8 bases not matched to a gene; V was cut back by 7 bases and J by 1 base. The CDR3 length is 16 residues. In nucleotides, the CDR3 is TGTGCCAGCAATACCTTAGCGGGGGGGCCCCAAGAGACCCAGTACTTC. Protein product: CASNTLAGGPQETQYF.

The chain is built from TRBV30 and TRBJ2-7; the D gene is possibly TRBD2 (5 bases). Trimming stripped 4 bases from V and 8 bases from J, with 18 bases between. CDR1 and CDR2 (germline): GTSNPN, SVGIG (reference sequence). CDR3 size: 13 residues. CDR3: CAWTKRVSGKQYF. The CDR3 DNA is TGTGCCTGGACCAAGAGGGTCAGTGGCAAGCAGTACTTC.

The J gene is TRBJ2-2, the V gene TRBV5-1, with D perhaps matching TRBD1 (6 bases). Germline V gene sequence: CDR1 SGHRS, CDR2 YFSETQ. The V end was cut by 9 bases, the J end by 5 bases, with 14 bases between. CDR3 length: 13 residues. The CDR3 nucleotides read TGCGCCACCCGACAGGAGCCGACCGGGGAGCTGTTTTTT. Its translation: CATRQEPTGELFF.

The V gene is TRBV10-2, the J gene TRBJ1-5, with D maybe TRBD1 (5 bases). This CDR3 comprises 15 residues. Germline lookup yields CDR1 WSHSY and CDR2 SAAADI. Trimming stripped 2 bases from V and 0 bases from J, with 8 bases between. The CDR3 loop is CASSETTDSNQPQHF. In DNA, the CDR3 is TGCGCCAGCAGTGAGACGACAGATAGCAATCAGCCCCAGCATTTT.

V gene TRBV4-2 combines with J gene TRBJ2-3; the D is unclear. The V gene lost 0 bases and the J gene lost 0 bases, with 13 bases spanning the gap. This CDR3 contains 17 residues. Germline CDR1 LGHNA, CDR2 YNFKEQ. CDR3 sequence (DNA): TGTGCCAGCAGCCAAGATAGGCGCCAGCCTAGCACAGATACGCAGTATTTT. Protein: CASSQDRRQPSTDTQYF.

This CDR3 is CASTQGEAGELFF. The CDR3 region has the DNA TGTGCCAGCACACAGGGGGAAGCCGGGGAGCTGTTTTTT. This rearrangement joins TRBV2 to TRBJ2-2, with 8 bases lining up with TRBD1. The J segment lost 6 bases and the V segment lost 7 bases, leaving 4 bases of the junction unmatched. This CDR3 has 13 residues. Per germline, CDR1 SNHLY and CDR2 FYNNEI. The full variable domain, in which reference TRBV2 and TRBJ2-2 provide the parts outside the CDR3, is EPEVTQTPSHQVTQMGQEVILRCVPISNHLYFYWYRQILGQKVEFLVSFYNNEISEKSEIFDDQFSVERPDGSNFTLKIRSTKLEDSAMYFCASTQGEAGELFFGEGSRLTVL.

The chain links TRBV21-1 to TRBJ1-1. TRBV21-1 is classified as a pseudogene. The CDR3 has 13 amino acids. CDR3 in amino acids: CASSKKWWTEAFF. The DNA of the CDR3 is TGTGCCAGCAGCAAAAAGTGGTGGACTGAAGCTTTCTTT.

The chain combines TRBV10-3 with TRBJ1-1; 9 bases are a match to TRBD1. The CDR3 is made up of 13 amino acids. V dropped 6 bases and J dropped 6; count of bases not matched to a gene: 5. CDR1 and CDR2 (germline): ENHRY, SYGVKD. CDR3 in amino acids: CAIRQGALSEAFF. DNA of the CDR3: TGTGCCATCAGACAGGGGGCGCTTTCTGAAGCTTTCTTT.

The V and J genes are TRBV5-1 and TRBJ2-1; TRBD2 is a possible D gene (5 bases). The V gene lost 3 bases and the J gene lost 2 bases, with 12 bases spanning the gap. The CDR3 covers 15 residues. Germline assignment: CDR1 SGHRS and CDR2 YFSETQ. This chain's CDR3 is CASSSGPEAYNEQFF. CDR3 bases: TGCGCCAGCAGCTCCGGCCCGGAGGCCTACAATGAGCAGTTCTTC.

J is TRBJ2-5 and V is TRBV6-5; 8 nucleotides agree with TRBD2. The CDR3 has 14 amino acids. Looked up from germline, CDR1 is MNHEY and CDR2 is SVGAGI. The V gene end was trimmed by 0 bases and the J gene end by 4 bases; junction bases not matched to a gene: 1. For the CDR3, the DNA is TGTGCCAGCAGTTACTCGCTAGCGGGAGAGACCCAGTACTTC. It is translated as CASSYSLAGETQYF.

For the CDR3, the DNA is TGTGCCAGCAGCTGGAGGGACAGGCTCTACAATGAGCAGTTCTTC. It is translated as CASSWRDRLYNEQFF. This sequence joins TRBV11-2 and TRBJ2-1; TRBD1 aligns across 8 bases. This CDR3 region has 15 residues. The V gene end was trimmed by 4 bases and the J gene end by 3 bases; junction bases not matched to a gene: 5. Per germline, CDR1 SGHAT and CDR2 FQNNGV.

This clone was counted many times. The rearrangement uses TRBV6-5 and TRBJ2-1, with 7 bases identical to TRBD1. The CDR3 is 11 amino acids. The V segment lost 8 bases and the J segment 16 bases; nucleotides outside the gene matches: 11. Germline V gene lookup returns CDR1 MNHEY and CDR2 SVGAGI. CDR3 residues: CASPRDRVFFF. As DNA, the CDR3 is TGTGCCAGCCCCCGCGACAGGGTTTTTTTCTTC.

The CDR3: CASSVSGRVDNEQFF. The CDR3 region has the DNA TGTGCCAGCAGCGTTAGCGGGAGGGTAGACAATGAGCAGTTCTTC. This sequence joins TRBV5-6 and TRBJ2-1, with TRBD2 matching over 11 bases. CDR3 length: 15 residues. CDR1 is SGHDT and CDR2 is YYEEEE in the germline V gene. Trimming cost V 4 bases and J 5 bases; bases outside gene matches: 5. The whole variable domain, filled in from reference TRBV5-6 and TRBJ2-1, reads DAGVTQSPTHLIKTRGQQVTLRCSPKSGHDTVSWYQQALGQGPQFIFQYYEEEERQRGNFPDRFSGHQFPNYSSELNVNALLLGDSALYLCASSVSGRVDNEQFFGPGTRLTVL.

The chain combines TRBV11-1 with TRBJ1-6; TRBD1 matches 9 bases. This CDR3 region has 15 residues. Germline lookup yields CDR1 SGHAT and CDR2 FQDESV (reference sequence). V dropped 4 bases and J dropped 7; count of bases not matched to a gene: 5. The CDR3 nucleotides read TGTGCCAGCAGCTCTAAGGACAGGGGAAATTCACCCCTCCACTTT. This gives the protein CASSSKDRGNSPLHF.

V and J are TRBV30 and TRBJ2-5; D might be TRBD1 or TRBD2, each matching 5 bases. V shed 4 bases and J shed 5 bases, with 14 bases lying between them. This CDR3 is 13 amino acids long. Germline assignment: CDR1 GTSNPN and CDR2 SVGIG (reference sequence). CDR3 DNA sequence: TGTGCCTGGACCAAAGAGGGGTGGGAGACCCAGTACTTC. Its translation: CAWTKEGWETQYF.

The rearrangement uses TRBV7-8 and TRBJ1-1; the D is unclear. V gave up 0 bases and J gave up 1 base, with 12 bases separating them. There are 16 residues in the CDR3. The germline V gene encodes CDR1 SGHVS and CDR2 FQNEAQ. The CDR3 reads CASSLASGFPNTEAFF. The CDR3, as DNA: TGTGCCAGCAGCTTAGCATCGGGCTTCCCGAACACTGAAGCTTTCTTT.

This chain joins TRBV4-1 and TRBJ2-3, with no clear D. Germline V lookup: CDR1 MGHRA, CDR2 YSYEKL. The CDR3 is 15 residues long. Trimming left V 4 bases short and J 0 bases short, with 11 bases between. This chain's CDR3 is CASSLSHTSTDTQYF. CDR3 DNA sequence: TGCGCCAGCAGCCTAAGCCACACCAGCACAGATACGCAGTATTTT.

This rearrangement joins TRBV7-9 to TRBJ1-1; D uncertain. Germline lookup yields CDR1 SEHNR and CDR2 FQNEAQ (reference sequence). The V gene lost 1 base and the J gene lost 5 bases, with 11 bases spanning the gap. CDR3 length: 14 residues. The CDR3 bases are TGTGCCAGCAGCTTAGTTAGGGAGGCGACTGAAGCTTTCTTT. Residues: CASSLVREATEAFF. Looking up the rest from reference TRBV7-9 and TRBJ1-1 gives the full variable domain: DTGVSQNPRHKITKRGQNVTFRCDPISEHNRLYWYRQTLGQGPEFLTYFQNEAQLEKSRLLSDRFSAERPKGSFSTLEIQRTEQGDSAMYLCASSLVREATEAFFGQGTRLTVV.

This clone is a singleton in its sample. V usage is TRBV5-1 and J usage is TRBJ1-3; a weak D match, TRBD1 (5 bases). The CDR3 contains 16 residues. V was trimmed by 0 bases and J by 0 bases, leaving 10 bases between them. The germline gives CDR1 SGHRS, CDR2 YFSETQ. CDR3 loop: CASSLGVRDSGNTIYF. CDR3 nucleotide sequence: TGCGCCAGCAGCTTGGGTGTCAGGGACTCTGGAAACACCATATATTTT.

DNA for the CDR3: TGCGCCAGCAGCTTGGGACGAGCAGGTGATAATGAAAAACTGTTTTTT. This encodes CASSLGRAGDNEKLFF. The rearrangement uses TRBV5-1 and TRBJ1-4; no clear D. The germline CDR1 and CDR2 sequences are SGHRS and YFSETQ. V was clipped by 0 bases and J by 4 bases, with 13 bases between them. The CDR3 consists of 16 residues.

A word on this clone: Other DNA sequences within the sample encode an identical CDR3. For the CDR3, the DNA is TGTGCCAGTAGAGGGAGAAGCACAGATACGCAGTATTTT. This translates into CASRGRSTDTQYF. The chain is built from TRBV19 and TRBJ2-3; D might be TRBD2 (5 bases). The CDR3 contains 13 residues. Germline values: CDR1 LNHDA, CDR2 SQIVND (reference sequence). V was cut by 6 bases and J by 0 bases, with 7 bases left in between.